Each of the 32 T cell receptor beta chains below was sequenced from the same sample in a study of Tregs in tolerant kidney transplant recipients. Measured with immunoSEQ multiplex PCR; TCRdb has only the in-frame clones, and not every one. The repertoire includes about 110,000 clones, nearly 90% of them detected once, and 0.34% sits in the top ten. Here the sequenced sample was CD4+ T cells from blood, taken before the transplant. These receptors came from a human donor who received a combined kidney and bone marrow transplant.

The chain links TRBV11-3 to TRBJ2-1; 10 bases line up with TRBD1. With 2 bases clipped from V and 7 bases from J, the junction kept 8 bases outside the gene matches. Germline CDR1 reads SGHNT; CDR2 reads YENEEA. The CDR3 length is 16 residues. The CDR3 spells CASSLYGTGDTNEQFF. The CDR3 DNA follows: TGTGCCAGCAGCTTATACGGGACAGGGGACACGAATGAGCAGTTCTTC. The complete variable domain, with remaining parts taken from reference TRBV11-3 and TRBJ2-1, reads EAGVVQSPRYKIIEKKQPVAFWCNPISGHNTLYWYLQNLGQGPELLIRYENEEAVDDSQLPKDRFSAERLKGVDSTLKIQPAELGDSAVYLCASSLYGTGDTNEQFFGPGTRLTVL.

CDR3 protein: CASTSGGTGAESGQFF. The CDR3 DNA sequence: TGCGCCAGCACTTCGGGGGGGACAGGGGCCGAAAGCGGGCAGTTCTTC. This chain uses TRBV5-1 with TRBJ2-1; TRBD1 matches 10 bases. This CDR3 is 16 amino acids long. The V gene end was trimmed by 6 bases and the J gene end by 12 bases; junction bases not matched to a gene: 18. The germline CDR1 and CDR2 sequences are SGHRS and YFSETQ.

The genes are TRBV6-5 and TRBJ1-2; no clear D gene. The CDR3 consists of 12 residues. Germline V lookup: CDR1 MNHEY, CDR2 SVGAGI. Trimming cost V 10 bases and J 4 bases, with 13 bases left between them. CDR3 nucleotide sequence: TGTGCCACGGAGGACGGACGCTATGGCTACACCTTC. It yields the protein CATEDGRYGYTF.

The chain is built from TRBV11-2 and TRBJ1-2; tentatively, D is TRBD1 (5 bases). Trimming shortened V by 5 bases and J by 5 bases, and 18 bases separated the two germline ends. This CDR3 contains 15 residues. The germline V gene encodes CDR1 SGHAT and CDR2 FQNNGV. For the CDR3, the DNA is TGTGCCAGCAGCCGAGGCCAAGGGACTCAGTATGGCTACACCTTC. Its translation: CASSRGQGTQYGYTF. Together with reference TRBV11-2 and TRBJ1-2, the CDR3 gives the full variable domain: EAGVAQSPRYKIIEKRQSVAFWCNPISGHATLYWYQQILGQGPKLLIQFQNNGVVDDSQLPKDRFSAERLKGVDSTLKIQPAKLEDSAVYLCASSRGQGTQYGYTFGSGTRLTVV.

The gene calls are TRBV5-1 and TRBJ2-5; 14 nucleotides agree with TRBD2. The germline CDR1 and CDR2 sequences are SGHRS and YFSETQ. Unmatched junction bases numbered 2, after V lost 3 bases and J lost 4 bases. This CDR3 contains 15 residues. Here the CDR3 reads CASSSGLAGGETQYF. Written as DNA, the CDR3 is TGCGCCAGCAGCTCAGGACTAGCGGGGGGAGAGACCCAGTACTTC. Combining the CDR3 with reference TRBV5-1 and TRBJ2-5 gives the whole variable domain KAGVTQTPRYLIKTRGQQVTLSCSPISGHRSVSWYQQTPGQGLQFLFEYFSETQRNKGNFPGRFSGRQFSNSRSEMNVSTLELGDSALYLCASSSGLAGGETQYFGPGTRLLVL.

This clone was counted between two and nine times. The chain links TRBV27 to TRBJ1-5; 9 nucleotides agree with TRBD1. The CDR3 runs 15 residues. Trimming at V came to 5 bases and at J to 5 bases, leaving 7 bases not matched to a gene. CDR1 is MNHEY, CDR2 SMNVEV, per germline (reference sequence). The CDR3 DNA sequence: TGTGCCAGCAGTCCGGGGGGACAGGGCCATCAGCCCCAGCATTTT. This codes for CASSPGGQGHQPQHF.

CDR3 DNA: TGTGCATCGCCCGAGGGCAGGAACTACGAGCAGTACTTC. Its protein is CASPEGRNYEQYF. The chain employs TRBV6-5 and TRBJ2-7; the D gene is possibly TRBD2 (5 bases). The CDR3 extends over 13 amino acids. CDR1 is MNHEY, CDR2 SVGAGI, per germline.

This rearrangement joins TRBV21-1 to TRBJ1-5; the table's D call of TRBD1 was not tested on the DNA. TRBV21-1 is a pseudogene segment. The CDR3 runs to 17 residues. CDR3 amino acids: CASSNPEGQGGRQPQHF. The CDR3 DNA is TGTGCCAGCAGCAACCCGGAGGGACAGGGAGGGCGTCAGCCCCAGCATTTT.

The CDR3 bases are TGTGCCAGCAGCACGCGACTAGCGGGACCCCGCGGGGAGCAGTACTTC. Translated: CASSTRLAGPRGEQYF. The chain joins TRBV7-2 to TRBJ2-7; the match to TRBD2 covers 11 bases. Trimming at V came to 5 bases and at J to 7 bases, leaving 13 bases not matched to a gene. The CDR3 is made up of 16 amino acids. CDR1 and CDR2 (germline): SGHTA, FQGNSA.

The chain is built from TRBV29-1 and TRBJ1-1; the D is unclear. Trimming left V 7 bases short and J 0 bases short, with 12 bases between. In germline, CDR1 is SQVTM, CDR2 ANQGSEA. CDR3 length: 13 residues. This CDR3 reads CSAPLGVNTEAFF. The CDR3 DNA sequence: TGCAGCGCCCCCCTCGGGGTGAACACTGAAGCTTTCTTT.

The J gene is TRBJ2-7, the V gene TRBV29-1; 7 bases fit TRBD1. The CDR3 consists of 12 residues. CDR1 is SQVTM and CDR2 is ANQGSEA in the germline V gene. The junction had 7 bases not matched to a gene; V was cut back by 6 bases and J by 5 bases. CDR3 region: CSVDTQGNEQYF. For the CDR3, the DNA is TGCAGCGTGGACACACAGGGGAACGAGCAGTACTTC.

This sequence joins TRBV7-8 and TRBJ1-2; tentatively, D is TRBD1 (6 bases). Germline V gene data show CDR1 as SGHVS and CDR2 as FQNEAQ. Trimming took off 4 bases at V and 2 bases at J, with 17 bases between the two ends. This CDR3 has 16 amino acids. The CDR3 protein is CASSSSWRGANYGYTF. CDR3 sequence (DNA): TGTGCCAGCAGCTCCTCGTGGCGGGGGGCGAACTATGGCTACACCTTC.

The chain joins TRBV7-9 to TRBJ2-1, with D hard to call. The CDR3 spans 12 residues. V lost 0 bases and J lost 8, with 5 bases in between. Germline-derived CDR1 and CDR2 are SEHNR and FQNEAQ (reference sequence). Written as DNA, the CDR3 is TGTGCCAGCAGCTTAGCGAGCTATGAGCAGTTCTTC. As protein: CASSLASYEQFF. The variable domain in full, completed from reference TRBV7-9 and TRBJ2-1, reads DTGVSQNPRHKITKRGQNVTFRCDPISEHNRLYWYRQTLGQGPEFLTYFQNEAQLEKSRLLSDRFSAERPKGSFSTLEIQRTEQGDSAMYLCASSLASYEQFFGPGTRLTVL.

V gene TRBV25-1 combines with J gene TRBJ2-3; 9 positions agree with TRBD2. This CDR3 spans 16 amino acids. V was clipped by 6 bases and J by 0 bases; unmatched bases: 7. In germline, CDR1 is MGHDK, CDR2 SYGVNS. CDR3 region: CASSSRLAESTDTQYF. The CDR3 DNA reads TGTGCCAGCAGCTCGAGACTAGCGGAGAGCACAGATACGCAGTATTTT.

The rearrangement links TRBV28 to TRBJ2-1, with 9 bases fitting TRBD1. The junction had 6 bases not matched to a gene; V was cut back by 5 bases and J by 4 bases. The germline gives CDR1 MDHEN, CDR2 SYDVKM. The CDR3 has 15 residues. DNA of the CDR3: TGTGCCAGCAGTGGTGACAGGGGGTTTTACAATGAGCAGTTCTTC. It encodes CASSGDRGFYNEQFF.

This chain joins TRBV5-4 and TRBJ2-1; no firm D call. Germline CDR1 and CDR2: SGHNT and YYREEE (reference sequence). V was trimmed by 5 bases and J by 1 base, leaving 7 bases between them. CDR3 length: 13 residues. This CDR3 reads CASSPRSYNEQFF. The CDR3 DNA sequence: TGTGCCAGCAGTCCTAGGTCCTACAATGAGCAGTTCTTC.

The chain is built from TRBV18 and TRBJ2-1; D possibly corresponds to TRBD2 (5 bases). This CDR3 contains 15 residues. With 3 bases removed from V and 4 bases from J, the gap between germline ends came to 13 bases. Germline loops: CDR1 KGHSH, CDR2 LQKENI. In DNA form, the CDR3 reads TGTGCCAGCTCACCTATCGCACGGGGTTACAATGAGCAGTTCTTC. Translated: CASSPIARGYNEQFF.

The chain is built from TRBV27 and TRBJ2-7, with D possibly matching TRBD1 (6 bases). Germline loops: CDR1 MNHEY, CDR2 SMNVEV (reference sequence). The CDR3 consists of 14 residues. With 6 bases removed from V and 2 bases from J, the gap between germline ends came to 14 bases. The CDR3 reads CASSRNRVAYEQYF. In nucleotides, the CDR3 is TGTGCCAGCAGCAGAAACAGGGTTGCCTACGAGCAGTACTTC.

This chain uses TRBV7-9 with TRBJ2-3; 9 nucleotides align to TRBD2. The CDR3 spans 16 residues. Unmatched junction bases numbered 7, after V lost 5 bases and J lost 1 base. Germline CDR1 is SEHNR and CDR2 is FQNEAQ (reference sequence). CDR3 sequence (DNA): TGTGCCAGCAGCCTCGGGACTAGCTACGGCACAGATACGCAGTATTTT. It codes for CASSLGTSYGTDTQYF.

The V and J genes are TRBV15 and TRBJ1-5; 7 nucleotides align to TRBD1. Germline CDR1 LNHNV, CDR2 YYDKDF (reference sequence). The CDR3 extends over 14 amino acids. The V segment lost 3 bases and the J segment 4 bases; nucleotides outside the gene matches: 3. Written as DNA, the CDR3 is TGTGCCACCAGCAGCCAGACAGGGAATCAGCCCCAGCATTTT. This codes for CATSSQTGNQPQHF.

This chain uses TRBV6-5 with TRBJ2-7; 9 bases are shared with TRBD2. The trim removed 2 bases at V and 4 bases at J, leaving 9 bases unmatched. Looked up from germline, CDR1 is MNHEY and CDR2 is SVGAGI. CDR3 length: 16 residues. CDR3 in DNA: TGTGCCAGCAGTTACGCTACGGCGGGAGGGACATACGAGCAGTACTTC. It specifies CASSYATAGGTYEQYF.

The CDR3 sequence: CASSVSGVLSGNTIYF. CDR3 sequence (DNA): TGTGCCAGCAGCGTGTCAGGGGTGCTGTCCGGAAACACCATATATTTT. The chain joins TRBV9 to TRBJ1-3; TRBD1 might be the D (6 bases). Trimming left V 2 bases short and J 4 bases short, with 16 bases between. This CDR3 is 16 amino acids long. CDR1 SGDLS and CDR2 YYNGEE come from the germline V gene.

The chain combines TRBV4-1 with TRBJ2-7; D is possibly TRBD2 (7 bases). Trimming took 4 bases from V and 4 from J, leaving 20 bases between them. CDR1 MGHRA and CDR2 YSYEKL come from the germline V gene. This CDR3 contains 16 residues. The CDR3 DNA sequence: TGCGCCAGCAGCCCCAGTGGCGGGGGCAGGGGTTACGAGCAGTACTTC. Protein sequence: CASSPSGGGRGYEQYF.

V and J are TRBV28 and TRBJ1-1; D is possibly TRBD1 (6 bases). Looked up from germline, CDR1 is MDHEN and CDR2 is SYDVKM. The CDR3 sequence is 16 residues long. The V and J ends lost 5 bases and 1 base respectively, with 17 bases between them. The CDR3 region has the DNA TGTGCCAGCAGTATCACAGGGCCGGGTCAGAACACTGAAGCTTTCTTT. Amino acids: CASSITGPGQNTEAFF. The variable domain in full, with the rest retrieved from reference TRBV28 and TRBJ1-1, is DVKVTQSSRYLVKRTGEKVFLECVQDMDHENMFWYRQDPGLGLRLIYFSYDVKMKEKGDIPEGYSVSREKKERFSLILESASTNQTSMYLCASSITGPGQNTEAFFGQGTRLTVV.

The CDR3: CASTTRGYNEQFF. For the CDR3, the DNA is TGTGCCAGCACCACACGGGGATACAATGAGCAGTTCTTC. This sequence joins TRBV6-5 and TRBJ2-1; maybe TRBD2 (5 bases). V was cut by 7 bases and J by 4 bases, with 11 bases left in between. Germline assignment: CDR1 MNHEY and CDR2 SVGAGI. This CDR3 region has 13 residues.

This sequence joins TRBV2 and TRBJ2-5, with D possibly matching TRBD1 (6 bases). Trimming shortened V by 2 bases and J by 3 bases, and 10 bases separated the two germline ends. Germline V gene data show CDR1 as SNHLY and CDR2 as FYNNEI. This CDR3 is built from 14 residues. The CDR3 nucleotides are TGTGCCAGCAGTGAATGGTCAGGGGAAGAGACCCAGTACTTC. Translating gives CASSEWSGEETQYF.

CDR3 in DNA: TGCGCCAGCAGCCCGGGACATACAAATTCACCCCTCCACTTT. Its translation: CASSPGHTNSPLHF. This rearrangement joins TRBV5-1 to TRBJ1-6, with D perhaps TRBD1 (6 bases). Trimming removed 4 bases at V and 7 bases at J, with 12 bases between. This CDR3 is built from 14 residues. Per germline, CDR1 SGHRS and CDR2 YFSETQ.

This chain joins TRBV11-2 and TRBJ2-7, with 13 bases that match TRBD2. The CDR3 contains 14 residues. Trimming at V came to 4 bases and at J to 3 bases, leaving 0 bases not matched to a gene. Germline CDR1 SGHAT, CDR2 FQNNGV. This chain's CDR3 is CASSWTSGGYEQYF. DNA for the CDR3: TGTGCCAGCAGCTGGACTAGCGGGGGCTACGAGCAGTACTTC.

The chain recombines TRBV18 with TRBJ2-7, with 9 bases aligning to TRBD2. Losses at the gene ends were 4 bases for V and 3 bases for J; bases not matched to a gene: 7. The CDR3 is made up of 15 amino acids. Germline CDR1 and CDR2: KGHSH and LQKENI. In DNA form, the CDR3 reads TGTGCCAGCTCACTGGGCGGGAGGGCTTTCTACGAGCAGTACTTC. Translation gives CASSLGGRAFYEQYF.

The gene calls are TRBV4-1 and TRBJ1-2; D not resolved. CDR3 size: 15 residues. Per germline, CDR1 MGHRA and CDR2 YSYEKL. V was pared by 2 bases and J by 8 bases, with 18 bases between. The CDR3 bases are TGCGCCAGCAGCCAACCATCGGAGGGAGTGGGAGGCTACACCTTC. Encoded protein: CASSQPSEGVGGYTF.

V is TRBV7-2 and J is TRBJ2-3, with 12 bases identical to TRBD1. Germline loops: CDR1 SGHTA, CDR2 FQGNSA. V trimming: 1 base; J trimming: 6 bases; junction bases outside the gene matches: 5. The CDR3 totals 16 residues. CDR3 DNA sequence: TGTGCCAGCAGCTTAGGGGGACAGGGGGCTGGGGATACGCAGTATTTT. Encoded protein: CASSLGGQGAGDTQYF.

Comment on this clone: At one end, the junction sequence differs from germline, possibly due to a read error. The chain uses TRBV5-1 and TRBJ1-3; D perhaps matches TRBD1 (5 bases). The length of the CDR3 is 15 residues. Germline CDR1 is SGHRS and CDR2 is YFSETQ. The CDR3 spells CASSLEGFSRNTIYF. The CDR3 DNA reads as TGCGCCAGCAGCTTGGAGGGGTTCTCTCGAAACACCATATATTTT. The whole variable domain, remainder taken from reference TRBV5-1 and TRBJ1-3, is KAGVTQTPRYLIKTRGQQVTLSCSPISGHRSVSWYQQTPGQGLQFLFEYFSETQRNKGNFPGRFSGRQFSNSRSEMNVSTLELGDSALYLCASSLEGFSRNTIYFGEGSWLTVV.